What follows is one T cell receptor (beta chain) and its context. This entry belongs to a study of cytomegalovirus exposure and HLA in healthy donors. V was trimmed by 1 base and J by 6 bases, leaving 20 bases between them. This CDR3 has 16 amino acids. Germline V gene data show CDR1 as SGHDT and CDR2 as YYEEEE. It was with 60 Vbeta and 13 Jbeta primers that the PCR ran. TCRdb's table, derived via immunoSEQ multiplex PCR, lists solely in-frame clones and lacks some. The table records roughly 180,000 clones, 78% of them present only once. This TCR derives from a female donor in good health and CMV-seronegative. The rearrangement uses TRBV5-6 and TRBJ2-7; D possibly corresponds to TRBD2 (6 bases). The sample comprised PBMCs. The CDR3 protein is CASSLFGASGEFEQYF. Here the CDR3 DNA reads TGTGCCAGCAGCTTGTTTGGAGCCTCGGGGGAATTCGAGCAGTACTTC.